There are many counts of the clone carrying this T cell receptor (beta chain). TCRdb redid the clone calls on the PCR reads using MiXCR. This table holds about 92,000 clones, more than 13% found once. All patients were untreated before thyroid surgery. This entry is derived from a study of metastatic and nonmetastatic thyroid tumors. This sequence originates from a female donor with papillary thyroid cancer or a benign thyroid nodule (not recorded which). Some clones in this sample may be carry-over from other donors' samples. The sample was blood.

CDR3 sequence: CASSPRGPSSGTGELFF. The CDR3 bases are TGTGCCAGCAGCCCGCGGGGGCCTAGCTCGGGCACCGGGGAGCTGTTTTTT. V and J are TRBV7-6 and TRBJ2-2; possible D gene TRBD2, 7 bases. Germline CDR1 reads SGHVS; CDR2 reads FNYEAQ. Trimming left V 5 bases short and J 4 bases short, with 20 bases between. The CDR3 is 17 residues long.